Listed here are 17 T cell receptor beta chains from one sample, sequenced in a study of Ad26.COV2.S vaccination and SARS-CoV-2 variants. TCRdb keeps only in-frame clones here, not all; method: immunoSEQ multiplex PCR. Altogether a few hundred thousand clones are present, under 90% being singletons, with the ten largest covering more than 7%. As for treatment: some 20 received Ad26.COV2.S at low or high dose, single or two shots; about 5 received placebo; per-sample allocation not given. All samples were drawn on day 63, counting from the first vaccine or placebo injection. The sequenced sample was peripheral blood, obtained in a trial of Ad26.COV2.S vaccine versus placebo. The receptor set was obtained from a person aged 18-60 years who received the Ad26.COV2.S COVID-19 vaccine or a placebo.

CDR3 amino acids: CATSRAQSPSYGYTF. The DNA of the CDR3 is TGTGCCACCAGCAGAGCTCAGTCCCCTAGCTATGGCTACACCTTC. This chain joins TRBV15 and TRBJ1-2; no definite D call. From germline, CDR1 is LNHNV and CDR2 YYDKDF (reference sequence). This CDR3 spans 15 amino acids. Trimming stripped 1 base from V and 4 bases from J, with 13 bases between.

This clone was observed a handful of times. The V call is TRBV7-8, the J call TRBJ1-1, with D hard to call. Germline V CDR1 and CDR2: SGHVS, FQNEAQ. This CDR3 comprises 14 residues. The V and J ends lost 10 bases and 1 base respectively, with 16 bases between them. The chain's CDR3 is CAIKSGTGNTEAFF. The CDR3 DNA reads as TGTGCCATCAAATCCGGAACGGGGAACACTGAAGCTTTCTTT.

The chain employs TRBV7-2 and TRBJ2-7; possibly TRBD2 for D (5 bases). The germline V and J ends were trimmed by 5 bases and 12 bases, with 17 bases remaining between them. This CDR3 spans 12 amino acids. Germline V gene lookup returns CDR1 SGHTA and CDR2 FQGNSA. The chain's CDR3 is CASSLDSLTPYF. CDR3 nucleotides: TGTGCCAGCAGCCTGGACTCTCTCACCCCGTACTTC.

This chain uses TRBV30 with TRBJ2-2; D gene unclear. V dropped 3 bases and J dropped 2 bases, with 7 bases sitting between them. The CDR3 spans 13 residues. Germline CDR1 is GTSNPN and CDR2 is SVGIG (reference sequence). CDR3 sequence (DNA): TGTGCCTGGAGCGCCCACAACACCGGGGAGCTGTTTTTT. This translates into CAWSAHNTGELFF. Together with reference TRBV30 and TRBJ2-2, the CDR3 gives the full variable domain: SQTIHQWPATLVQPVGSPLSLECTVEGTSNPNLYWYRQAAGRGLQLLFYSVGIGQISSEVPQNLSASRPQDRQFILSSKKLLLSDSGFYLCAWSAHNTGELFFGEGSRLTVL.

The CDR3 DNA reads TGTGCCAGCAGCTTGATGGTCCAGCAAGAGACCCAGTACTTC. It codes for CASSLMVQQETQYF. The chain is built from TRBV5-4 and TRBJ2-5, with D unresolved. CDR3 length: 14 amino acids. The V gene's germline CDR1 is SGHNT and CDR2 YYREEE (reference sequence). Trimming shortened V by 1 base and J by 2 bases, and 9 bases separated the two germline ends. Full variable domain (rest looked up from reference TRBV5-4 and TRBJ2-5): ETGVTQSPTHLIKTRGQQVTLRCSSQSGHNTVSWYQQALGQGPQFIFQYYREEENGRGNFPPRFSGLQFPNYSSELNVNALELDDSALYLCASSLMVQQETQYFGPGTRLLVL.

The chain employs TRBV18 and TRBJ1-2; 9 bases fit TRBD1. Germline-derived CDR1 and CDR2 are KGHSH and LQKENI. Losses at the gene ends were 2 bases for V and 4 bases for J; bases not matched to a gene: 8. The CDR3 sequence is 16 residues long. In DNA, the CDR3 is TGTGCCAGCTCACCAACACTGACAGGGGGGGCCTATGGCTACACCTTC. It yields the protein CASSPTLTGGAYGYTF.

This clone has only a few counts. This chain uses TRBV6-2 or TRBV6-3 with TRBJ1-5; D not resolved. The length of the CDR3 is 15 residues. V shed 0 bases and J shed 4 bases, with 10 bases lying between them. CDR1 and CDR2 (germline): MNHEY, SVGEGT. The CDR3 reads CASSYSGRQNQPQHF. CDR3 nucleotide sequence: TGTGCCAGCAGTTACTCGGGCAGGCAAAATCAGCCCCAGCATTTT.

Here the CDR3 DNA reads TGTGCCAGCCACAGGGGGATTGGTGAAGCTTTCTTT. Translating gives CASHRGIGEAFF. The chain combines TRBV11-3 with TRBJ1-1, with TRBD1 matching 8 bases. CDR1 is SGHNT and CDR2 is YENEEA in the germline V gene. The V segment lost 8 bases and the J segment 7 bases; nucleotides outside the gene matches: 6. The CDR3 contains 12 residues.

The chain joins TRBV2 to TRBJ2-5; unclear D gene. The CDR3 runs to 11 residues. Trimming removed 8 bases from V and 0 bases from J, with 4 bases in between. CDR1 and CDR2 (germline): SNHLY, FYNNEI. The CDR3 loop is CASSYQETQYF. CDR3 bases: TGTGCCAGCTCGTACCAAGAGACCCAGTACTTC.

V gene TRBV24-1 combines with J gene TRBJ2-6, with no clear D. V was pared by 3 bases and J by 0 bases, with 11 bases between. Germline CDR1 KGHDR, CDR2 SFDVKD. The CDR3 spans 17 residues. CDR3 sequence: CATSDPNIPSGANVLTF. CDR3 nucleotides: TGTGCCACCAGTGATCCGAATATCCCCTCTGGGGCCAACGTCCTGACTTTC.

The chain employs TRBV6-2 or TRBV6-3 and TRBJ2-7, with D unclear. CDR1 is MNHEY, CDR2 SVGEGT, per germline. CDR3 size: 15 residues. The V end was cut by 0 bases, the J end by 2 bases, with 11 bases between. As DNA, the CDR3 is TGTGCCAGCAGTTACTCAGGGTCCGGAGCCTACGAGCAGTACTTC. Its translation is CASSYSGSGAYEQYF.

This chain connects TRBV5-4 to TRBJ2-6; 7 bases are a match to TRBD1. Losses at the gene ends were 9 bases for V and 1 base for J; bases not matched to a gene: 10. The germline CDR1 and CDR2 sequences are SGHNT and YYREEE (reference sequence). CDR3 length: 16 residues. The CDR3 here is CATRQGLKSGANVLTF. For the CDR3, the DNA is TGTGCCACCAGACAGGGCCTAAAATCTGGGGCCAACGTCCTGACTTTC. Using reference TRBV5-4 and TRBJ2-6 for the parts outside the CDR3, the full variable domain is ETGVTQSPTHLIKTRGQQVTLRCSSQSGHNTVSWYQQALGQGPQFIFQYYREEENGRGNFPPRFSGLQFPNYSSELNVNALELDDSALYLCATRQGLKSGANVLTFGAGSRLTVL.

This clone has just a few counts. The chain has TRBV9 and TRBJ1-3, with 12 bases identical to TRBD1. Germline V gene sequence: CDR1 SGDLS, CDR2 YYNGEE. CDR3 size: 19 residues. V shed 3 bases and J 0 bases; nucleotides not matched to a gene: 10. The CDR3 here is CASSASPGTGGSSGNTIYF. In DNA, the CDR3 is TGTGCCAGCAGCGCCAGCCCCGGGACAGGGGGCTCCTCTGGAAACACCATATATTTT.

The chain uses TRBV11-3 and TRBJ2-1; D is ambiguous. Germline V gives CDR1 SGHNT, CDR2 YENEEA. The CDR3 extends over 11 amino acids. Trimming removed 4 bases at V and 9 bases at J, with 7 bases between. The CDR3 nucleotides are TGTGCCAGCAGCTCTAACAGTGAGCAGTTCTTC. Encoded protein: CASSSNSEQFF.

The chain has TRBV14 and TRBJ1-1, with D tentatively TRBD1 (5 bases). CDR3 length: 13 residues. V lost 3 bases and J 1 base, leaving 6 bases between the germline ends. CDR1 SGHDN and CDR2 FVKESK come from the germline V gene. For the CDR3, the DNA is TGTGCCAGCAGCCAGGGACCGAACACTGAAGCTTTCTTT. It translates to CASSQGPNTEAFF. The whole variable domain, remainder taken from reference TRBV14 and TRBJ1-1, is EAGVTQFPSHSVIEKGQTVTLRCDPISGHDNLYWYRRVMGKEIKFLLHFVKESKQDESGMPNNRFLAERTGGTYSTLKVQPAELEDSGVYFCASSQGPNTEAFFGQGTRLTVV.

In regard to this clone: This sample also contains other DNA sequences that code for the same CDR3. The rearrangement joins TRBV6-4 to TRBJ2-3; a possible D gene is TRBD2 (5 bases). Trimming removed 0 bases from V and 6 bases from J, with 7 bases in between. CDR1 is MRHNA and CDR2 is SNTAGT in the germline V gene. The CDR3 consists of 13 residues. CDR3 region: CASSDSEEDTQYF. CDR3 coding DNA: TGTGCCAGCAGTGACTCGGAGGAGGATACGCAGTATTTT.

The chain is built from TRBV6-5 and TRBJ1-6; D not certain. V lost 7 bases, J lost 4 bases, and 8 bases lay in between. This CDR3 is 13 amino acids long. The germline V gene has CDR1 MNHEY and CDR2 SVGAGI. CDR3 nucleotides: TGTGCCAGCACCCCTCGATATAATTCACCCCTCCACTTT. This codes for CASTPRYNSPLHF.